The following is a TCR beta chain sequence with its context. Its antigen is still unknown. No base quality values were provided; no much bigger clone lies one nucleotide off. Other DNA sequences in this sample translate to the same CDR3. V is shortened by 2 bases, J by 6 bases, and the region joining them spans 9 bases. From the germline V gene, CDR1 is MNHNS and CDR2 is SASEGT. The CDR3 goes from the cysteine to the phenylalanine over 13 residues. Here the CDR3 DNA is all that survives: 39 bases in frame from base 1. The sample originates from a study of shared clonotypes between healthy human individuals (dated by TCRdb to the early 2020s). For the wider study: A couple of women and three men aged 18 to 49 years were included in the cohort. Per donor, three plates each were used for CD4 naive and CD4 memory, two for CD8 naive, and one for CD8 memory. Each donor's leukapheresis produced roughly between roughly 0.85 and 10 billion PBMCs. To estimate repertoire size and how much clonotypes are shared between individuals, the study performed deep sequencing of blood TCR repertoires from 4 to 6 healthy adults. To increase sequencing depth and limit assay-specific biases, different laboratories used diverse techniques to prepare libraries and sequence TCR repertoires. Overall study results and their limits: Clonotypes shared by all four sorted-subset donors showed higher generation probabilities than non-shared clonotypes. Only blood was sampled, and tissue TCR repertoires likely differ from those in blood. Sharing across several donors was observed for around 4.8% of naive CD4, around 3.5% of naive CD8, 2.3% of memory CD4, and roughly 0.4% of memory CD8 clonotypes. Naive subsets generally had larger estimated clonotype richness than memory subsets did. The small number of donors limited the genetic and exposure-history diversity represented. Based on pairwise subsampling, the degree of clonotype sharing among donors was expected to be affected by sequencing depth. Rarefaction of sorted-subset datasets indicated incomplete sequencing despite the large sequencing depth.

Using the deep immunoSEQ assay, TCR CDR3 regions were amplified from genomic DNA by multiplex PCR. Extracted genomic DNA from each cell subset was distributed evenly across all wells of several immunoSEQ 96-well plates, and each plate was treated as a replicate. For sorted subsets, roughly 190 ng of genomic DNA, equivalent to 30,000 or so T cell genomes, went into each replicate PCR. Purified libraries were measured with a Qubit 3.0 fluorometer, size-checked on a Bioanalyzer 2100, and measured again with the KAPA Library Quantification kit. Every immunoSEQ 96-well plate was sequenced on a dedicated single-read 150-cycle Illumina NextSeq 550 flow cell. Under the source paper's analysis protocol: Because the immunoSEQ output included only junctional sequences and no quality scores, the filtering could not be the same as the filtering used for full-length reads. Sequences were annotated with PyIR, a Python wrapper for IgBLAST v1.9, and V/J genes and CDR3 were assigned using IMGT germline references. Reads were removed for weak V/J assignments (E-value above 1e-6), missing CDR3, stop codons, out-of-frame junctions, or ambiguous translated residues. V3J clonotypes were defined as sequences sharing the same inferred V gene, J gene, and CDR3 amino acid sequence. Percentage overlap between repertoires was computed as shared unique clonotypes divided by the size of the smaller repertoire. Three approaches were used to assess repertoire richness: RTK rarefaction, the Chao1 estimator, and Recon v2.1 estimates of unobserved clonotypes. OLGA was used to compute generation probabilities for all TCRbeta clonotypes that the gDNA method yielded from several donors. What TCRdb holds here is the immuneACCESS table cut down to in-frame rearrangements. Part of the clones is not present; checked against another copy, under half of the missing clones reflect an unresolved V gene, and the others are unexplained. That table furnishes V, J and clone size, whereas the DNA furnished D and trimming. In all, the sample holds around 1.5 million clones, and approximately 98% of those were seen once. The ten largest make up 0.4% to 0.45% of the sample.

Healthy HIV-negative adults with no recently reported acute infections or vaccinations were included as donors. All donors were Caucasian adults living in Nashville, Tennessee, USA. CD4+ T cells were enriched through magnetic negative selection, after which naive cells were positively selected on CD45RA and the remaining negative fraction served as the memory subset. After blood collection by leukapheresis, PBMCs were isolated using Ficoll-Histopaque density gradient centrifugation and then cryopreserved in the vapor phase of liquid nitrogen. Analytical flow cytometry was used to check the purity and quantity of every magnetically sorted T cell population. Each sorted fraction had its genomic DNA isolated and then quantified by UV absorbance on a Nanodrop 2000c.

Sample: naive CD4+ T cells sorted from blood. The meaning of the sample's cell subset or site label: CD45RA+ positively selected. Recombination connected TRBV6-1 to TRBJ2-3; a tentative D call is TRBD2 (5 bases match). The receptor was isolated from a young man in good health. The CDR3 is CASSEQRGDTQYF. The DNA reads as follows: TGTGCCAGCAGTGAACAGAGAGGGGATACGCAGTATTTT.